The T cell receptor beta chain described here comes from a study of breast tumors, draining lymph nodes, adjacent tissues. CDR3 length equals 14 residues. V dropped 4 bases and J dropped 0 bases, with 7 bases sitting between them. CDR1 and CDR2 (germline): SGHRS, YFSETQ. The lymph nodes were axillary draining lymph nodes from breast cancer patients. Study-wide results and caveats: Data fit most tumor T cells coming from lymph node, expanding in tumor.

This clonotype was observed at least ten times. Its matching antigen is unknown. MiXCR, applied by TCRdb to the multiplex PCR reads, yields one record per CDR3 protein. The repertoire holds around 230,000 distinct CDR3 sequences, with nearly 35% as singletons. The sequence was collected from a female donor with breast cancer. Some clones in this sample may be carry-over from other donors' samples. The chain uses TRBV5-1 and TRBJ1-4; D uncertain. Specimen: axillary lymph node tissue. The CDR3 loop reads CASSIQATNEKLFF. CDR3 bases: TGCGCCAGCAGCATACAAGCAACTAATGAAAAACTGTTTTTT.